This T cell receptor beta chain was identified in a study of shared clonotypes between healthy human individuals. Naivety among CD8 cells was defined by CD45RO negativity and positive CCR7 selection, thereby excluding terminally differentiated effector memory CD45RA+ cells. The CDR3 totals 14 residues. Between the trimmed V and J ends, which lost 5 bases and 4 bases, there was a span of 14 bases. Germline V gene sequence: CDR1 MNHEY, CDR2 SMNVEV (reference sequence). The data were produced by immunoSEQ multiplex PCR, yet TCRdb's version contains in-frame clones alone and is incomplete. The profile shows about 2.1 million clones, around 93% of them singletons.

Sequenced: naive CD8+ T cells from PBMCs. This chain links TRBV27 with TRBJ1-1, with no clear D. The TCR originated in a man younger than 35 in good health. Some clones in this sample may be carry-over from other donors' samples. The CDR3 DNA reads as TGTGCCAGCAGTGAGGTGCGGCTGGCCACTGAAGCTTTCTTT. Encoded protein: CASSEVRLATEAFF.